A selection of T cell receptor beta chains follows, all from one sample in a study of T cell clones after liver transplantation. Measured with immunoSEQ multiplex PCR; TCRdb has only the in-frame clones, and not every one. The sample yields some 60,000 clones, less than 85% seen once. This specimen consisted of CD4+ T cells from blood, obtained at the roughly 15-month timepoint. The receptors were gathered from a human patient who received a liver transplant. These T cells may partly come from the graft donor. Each CDR3 is given with its conserved first and last residue. D genes are given only for firm matches. Clone size is not always given. Where it is, it says once, few, many or a class for expanded clones.

abundance	v_gene	d_gene	j_gene	CDR3aa	CDR3nt
NA	TRBV28	TRBD1	TRBJ1-2	CASSSPGTGVLNYGYTF	TGTGCCAGCAGTTCTCCCGGGACAGGGGTGTTGAACTATGGCTACACCTTC
few	TRBV5-8	TRBD1	TRBJ1-4	CASSSGQIFEKLFF	TGTGCCAGCAGCTCGGGACAGATTTTTGAAAAACTGTTTTTT
NA	TRBV6-5	NA	TRBJ2-2	CASSYFDTGELFF	TGTGCCAGCAGTTACTTCGACACCGGGGAGCTGTTTTTT
NA	TRBV5-8	NA	TRBJ1-1	CASSIVDEAFF	TGTGCCAGCAGCATCGTTGATGAAGCTTTCTTT
once	TRBV19	TRBD2	TRBJ2-3	CASSMSAGSLSDTQYF	TGTGCCAGTAGTATGTCAGCGGGAAGTTTGTCAGATACGCAGTATTTT
NA	TRBV28	NA	TRBJ2-2	CASRPGTDTGELFF	TGTGCCAGTCGTCCAGGGACCGACACCGGGGAGCTGTTTTTT
NA	TRBV9	NA	TRBJ1-1	CASSPNPQIGGTEAFF	TGTGCCAGCAGCCCGAACCCACAGATTGGGGGCACTGAAGCTTTCTTT
NA	TRBV5-1	NA	TRBJ1-1	CASSLDRVDTEAFF	TGCGCCAGCAGCTTGGACAGGGTTGACACTGAAGCTTTCTTT
NA	TRBV6-6	NA	TRBJ1-2	CASSPTGLHGYTF	TGTGCCAGCAGTCCGACAGGACTTCATGGCTACACCTTC
NA	TRBV18	TRBD1	TRBJ2-5	CASSLLSQGQETQYF	TGTGCCAGCTCACTACTCTCACAGGGGCAAGAGACCCAGTACTTC
NA	TRBV5-1	TRBD2	TRBJ2-1	CASSSIPGGSGAEQFF	TGCGCCAGCAGCTCGATCCCAGGCGGGAGTGGGGCTGAGCAGTTCTTC
few	TRBV5-4	TRBD1	TRBJ2-5	CASSSQTGRETQYF	TGTGCCAGCAGCTCACAGACAGGGCGGGAGACCCAGTACTTC
NA	TRBV7-8	TRBD2	TRBJ2-5	CASSLGGGGYQETQYF	TGTGCCAGCAGCTTAGGTGGCGGGGGGTACCAAGAGACCCAGTACTTC
NA	TRBV19	TRBD1	TRBJ2-2	CASKDRVGTGELFF	TGTGCCAGTAAAGACAGGGTGGGCACCGGGGAGCTGTTTTTT
NA	TRBV19	TRBD2	TRBJ2-5	CASNGGGEGQETQYF	TGTGCCAGTAACGGAGGAGGGGAGGGCCAAGAGACCCAGTACTTC
NA	TRBV6-5	NA	TRBJ2-7	CASSYAYEQYF	TGTGCCAGCAGTTACGCCTACGAGCAGTACTTC
many	TRBV4-1	NA	TRBJ1-2	CASSRSDTAGSYGYTF	TGCGCCAGCAGCCGATCCGATACAGCAGGGAGCTATGGCTACACCTTC
NA	TRBV10-3	NA	TRBJ2-3	CAISESGASTDTQYF	TGTGCCATCAGTGAGTCCGGGGCAAGCACAGATACGCAGTATTTT